This is a list of T cell receptor beta chains from one sample in a study of cytomegalovirus exposure and HLA in healthy donors. The assay was immunoSEQ multiplex PCR, and TCRdb's table has in-frame clones only and misses some. The repertoire holds about 200,000 clones, approximately 79% seen once, with roughly 2% in the top ten. Sample: PBMCs. These receptor sequences come from a man aged 18-30 years in good health and CMV-seronegative. The CDR3 runs from the conserved cysteine through the conserved F or W. The order of the fields is clone size, J gene, V gene, D gene, CDR3 DNA, CDR3 protein. A D gene is named only where the DNA matches it firmly. Some rows have no size entry. The others give once, few or many, or a class for an expanded clone.

. | TRBJ1-5 | TRBV7-2 | . | TGTGCCAGCAGCTTTGACGGTGGAGGGCAGCCCCAGCATTTT | CASSFDGGGQPQHF
. | TRBJ2-5 | TRBV4-1 | TRBD1 | TGCGCCAGCAGCCAAGACAGGGGGCCTGAGACCCAGTACTTC | CASSQDRGPETQYF
. | TRBJ2-7 | TRBV27 | TRBD1 | TGTGCCAGCAGCTTGTTTAGGGGACAGGGGGGAAATGAGCAGTACTTC | CASSLFRGQGGNEQYF
once | TRBJ2-7 | TRBV9 | TRBD2 | TGTGCCAGCAGCGTAGATGTTGCGGGGGGCTCCTACGAGCAGTACTTC | CASSVDVAGGSYEQYF
. | TRBJ1-6 | TRBV10-3 | . | TGTGCCATCAGCCCCGGGCAGGGTGAGTCACCCCTCCACTTT | CAISPGQGESPLHF
. | TRBJ1-1 | TRBV14 | . | TGTGCCAGCAGCCAAGATGGAATATTATCCGGCTGGCAGGGAAGGACTGAAGCTTTCTTT | CASSQDGILSGWQGRTEAFF
. | TRBJ2-7 | TRBV7-8 | TRBD1 | TGTGCCAGCAGCTTGGGGACAGGGCGTTGCGAGCAGTACTTC | CASSLGTGRCEQYF
many | TRBJ2-7 | TRBV28 | . | TGTGCCAGCAGTTTATGGGGAGGGGGCGAGCAGTACTTC | CASSLWGGGEQYF
few | TRBJ1-5 | TRBV27 | . | TGTGCCAGCAGTTTCAACCGGGACAATCATAGCAATCAGCCCCAGCATTTT | CASSFNRDNHSNQPQHF
. | TRBJ2-5 | TRBV2 | . | TGTGCCAGCAGTCCCGTCCAAGAGACCCAGTACTTC | CASSPVQETQYF
. | TRBJ2-5 | TRBV7-9 | . | TGTGCCAGCAGCCCCAACAGAGTCGTTCAAGAGACCCAGTACTTC | CASSPNRVVQETQYF
few | TRBJ2-3 | TRBV5-6 | TRBD2 | TGTGCCAGCAGCTTGGGGCTAGCGGGGTGGTCAGATACGCAGTATTTT | CASSLGLAGWSDTQYF
. | TRBJ2-3 | TRBV5-6 | TRBD2 | TGTGCCAGCAGCCCAAGGGGGAGGACTAGCGGGGTCCTTTGGGATACGCAGTATTTT | CASSPRGRTSGVLWDTQYF
. | TRBJ1-2 | TRBV4-3 | TRBD1 | TGCGCCAGCAGCCAAGATGGGGACAGGGAGCCCTATGGCTACACCTTC | CASSQDGDREPYGYTF
. | TRBJ2-7 | TRBV5-1 | TRBD1 | TGCGCCAGCAGCCCAGGGACAGGGGTTCCCTACGAGCAGTACTTC | CASSPGTGVPYEQYF
. | TRBJ2-2 | TRBV6-1 | TRBD1 | TGTGCCAGCAGTGAACACAGGGGGAACACCGGGGAGCTGTTTTTT | CASSEHRGNTGELFF
. | TRBJ1-1 | TRBV29-1 | . | TGCAGCGTTGAAGTCACCAGGAACTTGAACACTGAAGCTTTCTTT | CSVEVTRNLNTEAFF
. | TRBJ2-7 | TRBV5-4 | TRBD1 | TGTGCCAGCAGCGAATCGGGACAGCAGGGGCTCTACGAGCAGTACTTC | CASSESGQQGLYEQYF
. | TRBJ2-3 | TRBV9 | TRBD2 | TGTGCCAGCAGCCCCGGGACTAGCGGGAGTTGGAGCACAGATACGCAGTATTTT | CASSPGTSGSWSTDTQYF
. | TRBJ2-7 | TRBV5-6 | TRBD1 | TGTGCCAGCAGCCGACAGGGGATCACCTACGAGCAGTACTTC | CASSRQGITYEQYF
. | TRBJ2-5 | TRBV13 | TRBD2 | TGTGCCAGCAGCTTAAGTGGACTAGCGGGAGAGACCCAGTACTTC | CASSLSGLAGETQYF
few | TRBJ2-5 | TRBV19 | . | TGTGCCAGTAGTGGGATGGACAGCCTATTTCAAGAGACCCAGTACTTC | CASSGMDSLFQETQYF
. | TRBJ1-2 | TRBV28 | . | TGTGCCAGCAGCCTACCTGGGGCCGGACAGTTCTACGGCTACACCTTC | CASSLPGAGQFYGYTF
once | TRBJ2-5 | TRBV4-3 | TRBD1 | TGCGCCAGCAGCCCGCGGGACAGGGAGGAAGAGACCCAGTACTTC | CASSPRDREEETQYF
. | TRBJ2-5 | TRBV5-8 | . | TGTGCCAGCAGCTTGGATACAGGGACCCAGTACCAAGAGACCCAGTACTTC | CASSLDTGTQYQETQYF
. | TRBJ2-2 | TRBV5-4 | . | TGTGCCAGCAGCTTAGGCGGCGCGGGGTACACCGGGGAGCTGTTTTTT | CASSLGGAGYTGELFF
. | TRBJ1-5 | TRBV28 | . | TGTGCCAGCAGTCCTCCCGATGCAGGCCCCCAGCATTTT | CASSPPDAGPQHF
. | TRBJ2-2 | TRBV29-1 | . | TGCAGCGTTGTGCGCGGAACCGGGGAGCTGTTTTTT | CSVVRGTGELFF
. | TRBJ2-7 | TRBV14 | TRBD1 | TGTGCCAGCAGCCAAAGCATAGACAGGGGGCACTACGAGCAGTACTTC | CASSQSIDRGHYEQYF
few | TRBJ2-1 | TRBV30 | TRBD2 | TGTGCCTGGTGGACTAGCGGAAGCTCCTACAATGAGCAGTTCTTC | CAWWTSGSSYNEQFF
. | TRBJ2-7 | TRBV25-1 | TRBD1 | TGTGCCAGCAGTGTTGGGGGACAGGGGACCTACGAGCAGTACTTC | CASSVGGQGTYEQYF
. | TRBJ2-5 | TRBV6-6 | TRBD1 | TGTGCCAGCAGTAAACGGACAGGGGAAGAGACCCAGTACTTC | CASSKRTGEETQYF
. | TRBJ1-6 | TRBV7-2 | TRBD1 | TGTGCCAGCAGCCCCCGGACAGGGGATAATTCACCCCTCCACTTT | CASSPRTGDNSPLHF
. | TRBJ2-5 | TRBV6-5 | TRBD1 | TGTGCCAGCAGCCGGGACAGGGGATTCGGAGAGACCCAGTACTTC | CASSRDRGFGETQYF
. | TRBJ2-5 | TRBV13 | . | TGTGCCAGCAGCTTTTTCGGGGGATTCGGGGAGACCCAGTACTTC | CASSFFGGFGETQYF
. | TRBJ2-1 | TRBV7-6 | . | TGTGCCAGCAGCTTAACTCGATCCTACAATGAGCAGTTCTTC | CASSLTRSYNEQFF
. | TRBJ2-1 | TRBV27 | TRBD2 | TGTGCCAGCAGTTCCGCTAGCGGGAGCTCCTACAATGAGCAGTTCTTC | CASSSASGSSYNEQFF
. | TRBJ2-7 | TRBV7-2 | TRBD2 | TGTGCCAGCAGCTTCGCGATAAGCGGGAACTACGAGCAGTACTTC | CASSFAISGNYEQYF
. | TRBJ2-5 | TRBV27 | . | TGTGCCAGCACCCAGGTTGGAGGGCAAGAGACCCAGTACTTC | CASTQVGGQETQYF
few | TRBJ2-6 | TRBV11-2 | . | TGTGCCAGCAGTCCTAGTTCCTCTGGGGCCAACGTCCTGACTTTC | CASSPSSSGANVLTF
few | TRBJ1-2 | TRBV19 | . | TGTGCCAGTAGTATCCTCGGATACCTAGAGGGCTACACCTTC | CASSILGYLEGYTF
. | TRBJ2-7 | TRBV27 | TRBD2 | TGTGCCAGCAGCTTAGCGGGAGTATACTACGAGCAGTACTTC | CASSLAGVYYEQYF
. | TRBJ1-5 | TRBV6-1 | TRBD1 | TGTGCCAGCAGGGACAGGGTGGATCAGCCCCAGCATTTT | CASRDRVDQPQHF
. | TRBJ2-5 | TRBV4-1 | TRBD2 | TGCGCCAGCAGCCACGGGGGGGCCCACGAAGAGACCCAGTACTTC | CASSHGGAHEETQYF
. | TRBJ2-2 | TRBV15 | . | TGTGCCACCAGCAGAGATCCTAACAGACCCGGGGAGCTGTTTTTT | CATSRDPNRPGELFF
. | TRBJ2-3 | TRBV7-9 | TRBD2 | TGTGCCAGCAGCTTAGGGACTAGCGGGGGCTTGTCTAGCACAGATACGCAGTATTTT | CASSLGTSGGLSSTDTQYF
. | TRBJ2-2 | TRBV21-1 | . | TGTGCCAGCAGCAAAGGTATGGGCGGGAGGTTAGGGGAGCTGTTTTTT | CASSKGMGGRLGELFF
. | TRBJ1-3 | TRBV29-1 | . | TGCAGCGTTGGGTACACTACAGGTTTCTCTGGAAACACCATATATTTT | CSVGYTTGFSGNTIYF
. | TRBJ2-7 | TRBV6-5 | . | TGTGCCAGCAGTTACGGTCTCTCCAGCTCCTACGAGCAGTACTTC | CASSYGLSSSYEQYF
. | TRBJ2-7 | TRBV27 | . | TGTGCCAGTAAGGGCGGGGAAAGCTACGAGCAGTACTTC | CASKGGESYEQYF
. | TRBJ1-2 | TRBV5-1 | TRBD1 | TGCGCCAGCAGCTCGGACAGGGTCTATGGCTACACCTTC | CASSSDRVYGYTF
. | TRBJ2-5 | TRBV14 | . | TGTGCCAGCAGCCGAAGGGGTATCCAAGAGACCCAGTACTTC | CASSRRGIQETQYF
once | TRBJ1-1 | TRBV6-1 | . | TGTGCCAGCACCGCCCAGGTCGACACTGAAGCTTTCTTT | CASTAQVDTEAFF
. | TRBJ2-7 | TRBV5-6 | . | TGTGCCAGCAGCTTACCAGGGTTCGGTTCGGTCTACGAGCAGTACTTC | CASSLPGFGSVYEQYF
. | TRBJ1-4 | TRBV15 | TRBD1 | TGTGCCACCAGCCAACCTACAGACAGGGTCTCAACTAATGAAAAACTGTTTTTT | CATSQPTDRVSTNEKLFF
. | TRBJ1-2 | TRBV21-1 | . | TGTGCCAGCAGCAAAGACGCTGGGACAGGGCCTAACTATGGCTACACCTTC | CASSKDAGTGPNYGYTF
. | TRBJ1-6 | TRBV30 | TRBD1 | TGTGCCTGGGATCGACAGGGGGCTAATTCACCCCTCCACTTT | CAWDRQGANSPLHF
once | TRBJ1-1 | TRBV28 | . | TGTGCCAGCCGCCGGGGTGACTTTAACACTGAAGCTTTCTTT | CASRRGDFNTEAFF
. | TRBJ2-3 | TRBV6-6 | TRBD2 | TGTGCCAGTCTGCCGGGACTAGCGGGAGAGAGGGATACGCAGTATTTT | CASLPGLAGERDTQYF
few | TRBJ1-5 | TRBV6-1 | . | TGTGCCAGCAGTGAAGTACAGGGTCAGCCCCAGCATTTT | CASSEVQGQPQHF